Below, one T cell receptor beta chain is given with its context. This specimen comes from a study of control samples from healthy donors and cancer patients. The CDR3 consists of 12 residues. Germline V gene sequence: CDR1 SNHLY, CDR2 FYNNEI. The V gene lost 8 bases and the J gene lost 4 bases, with 6 bases spanning the gap. This table comes from immunoSEQ multiplex PCR, and its TCRdb copy is limited to in-frame clones, with some not included. The sample lists about 180,000 clones, more than 90% seen once, with around 2% in the top ten. The chain recombines TRBV2 with TRBJ1-6; weak D call: TRBD1 (5 bases). The source material was blood. This clonotype originated in a woman between 35 and 50 years old in good health. CDR3 region: CASRGYNSPLHF. CDR3 nucleotides: TGTGCCAGCCGGGGGTATAATTCACCCCTCCACTTT.